The TCR beta chain described here comes from a study of Ad26.COV2.S vaccination and SARS-CoV-2 variants. Study conclusions and caveats: Responses of T cells in total may have been underestimated by the TCR breadth and depth analyses. Similar non-spike TCR breadth was seen in vaccine and placebo recipients. After vaccination, reports described spike-specific CD8+ and CD4+ T cell responses as showing substantial breadth.

There are 13 residues in the CDR3. V lost 0 bases to trimming and J lost 6 bases, with 7 bases between them. Germline values: CDR1 LGHNA, CDR2 YSLEER. Notes on this clone: Its cognate antigen is unknown.

Treatment described: about 20 received Ad26.COV2.S at low or high dose, single or two shots; about 5 received placebo; per-sample allocation not given. Repertoires come from day 63 after the first vaccine or placebo injection. Measured with immunoSEQ multiplex PCR; TCRdb has only the in-frame clones, and not every one. The sample has 300,000 to 350,000 clones; 85% to 90% are singletons. This TCR was sampled from a person aged 18-65 years who received the Ad26.COV2.S COVID-19 vaccine or a placebo. Sequenced material: peripheral blood, taken in a trial of Ad26.COV2.S vaccine versus placebo. This rearrangement joins TRBV4-3 to TRBJ2-3, with D perhaps TRBD2 (6 bases). This chain's CDR3 is CASSQEGGDTQYF. CDR3 coding DNA: TGCGCCAGCAGCCAAGAAGGAGGGGATACGCAGTATTTT.